This section outlines one TCR beta chain sequence together with its context. The sample belongs to a study of blood T cell repertoires in COVID-19. Turning to the study itself: Samples representing acute and convalescent COVID-19 were sourced from the United States, Italy and Spain. T cells, B-cell-depleted T cells, or PBMCs supplied cDNA or gDNA.

The method was immunoSEQ multiplex PCR; TCRdb's version includes in-frame clones alone and lacks a portion of them. The data show a few hundred thousand clones, about 86% seen once. Sequenced input: peripheral blood. This sequence was found in a man in his 60s with acute or convalescent COVID-19.

For the CDR3, the DNA is TGTGCCAGCAGCTTGGACAGGCGAGCGAACACCGGGGAGCTGTTTTTT. As protein: CASSLDRRANTGELFF. The chain has TRBV5-4 and TRBJ2-2; maybe TRBD1 (5 bases). Trimming took 0 bases from V and 0 from J, leaving 9 bases between them. This CDR3 is built from 16 residues. CDR1 and CDR2 (germline): SGHNT, YYREEE (reference sequence). The variable domain in full, completed from reference TRBV5-4 and TRBJ2-2, reads ETGVTQSPTHLIKTRGQQVTLRCSSQSGHNTVSWYQQALGQGPQFIFQYYREEENGRGNFPPRFSGLQFPNYSSELNVNALELDDSALYLCASSLDRRANTGELFFGEGSRLTVL.